Sequencing of this TCR beta chain was carried out in a study of T cell responses to AZD1222 COVID-19 vaccine. Findings and limits, study-wide: Donors in the cohort were predominantly white British and more often female, and clonal diversity was possibly underestimated.

Analyses pooled second doses at about 4 or about 12 weeks. Remarks on this clone: What it binds is not known.

Produced via immunoSEQ multiplex PCR; TCRdb's table is partial and in-frame only. Of roughly 92,000 clones listed, roughly 89% were seen once; the top ten hold 4.5% to 5%. CDR1 is MNHNY, CDR2 SVGAGI, per germline (reference sequence). The CDR3 runs 15 residues. Unmatched junction bases numbered 6, after V lost 4 bases and J lost 2 bases. The TCR sequence derives from an adult who received the AZD1222 COVID-19 vaccine. The sequences come from peripheral blood, collected 28 days after the second AZD1222 dose. This sequence joins TRBV6-6 and TRBJ2-5; 8 positions match TRBD1. CDR3 loop: CASSSSGGPQETQYF. For the CDR3, the DNA is TGTGCCAGCAGTTCGTCAGGGGGCCCTCAAGAGACCCAGTACTTC.